A single sample gave rise to the 6 T cell receptor beta chains below, sequenced in a study of breast tumors, draining lymph nodes, adjacent tissues listed by TCRdb under 2016. Library generation was performed with multiplex PCR. The instrument given in TCRdb is Illumina HiSeq 2000. TCRdb reprocessed the public reads (quality trimming at Q25 with fastp, clone calling with MiXCR) and kept in-frame beta chains. Here each entry gathers all rows of one CDR3 protein and keeps the most common genes and DNA. The sample has roughly 130,000 distinct CDR3 sequences on record, 32% of them singletons. About 2.3% of the sample goes to the ten largest clones. The axillary draining lymph nodes of breast cancer patients were the source of the lymph node samples. The sequenced material came from axillary lymph node tissue. The receptors derive from a female donor with breast cancer. Some clones in this sample may be carry-over from other donors' samples.

In this sample, this clonotype turned up many times. The V and J genes are TRBV24-1 and TRBJ2-7, with 8 bases matching TRBD1. J was trimmed by 6 bases and V by 3 bases; bases with no gene match: 6. Per the germline V gene, CDR1 is KGHDR and CDR2 is SFDVKD. The CDR3 contains 14 residues. CDR3: CATSDGTGLGEQYF. For the CDR3, the DNA is TGTGCCACCAGTGATGGGACAGGACTCGGCGAGCAGTACTTC.

This clonotype was seen at least ten times. A read error is possible here, since a much larger clone lies one base away. This chain connects TRBV20-1 to TRBJ2-7; 8 bases line up with TRBD1. The CDR3 is made up of 13 amino acids. The V gene's germline CDR1 is DFQATT and CDR2 SNEGSKA (reference sequence). CDR3 nucleotides: TGCAGTGCTAGGGACAGGGCGCTGTACGCGCAGTACTTC. Protein sequence: CSARDRALYAQYF.

This clonotype was detected ten times or more. The chain is built from TRBV5-1 and TRBJ2-3, with 11 bases matching TRBD1. The CDR3 has 14 amino acids. Germline-derived CDR1 and CDR2 are SGHRS and YFSETQ. The ends lost 3 bases at V and 5 bases at J; junction bases unmatched: 2. The CDR3: CASSSGTGGDTQYF. DNA of the CDR3: TGCGCCAGCAGCTCCGGGACAGGGGGAGATACGCAGTATTTT. Variable domain in full (rest from reference TRBV5-1 and TRBJ2-3): KAGVTQTPRYLIKTRGQQVTLSCSPISGHRSVSWYQQTPGQGLQFLFEYFSETQRNKGNFPGRFSGRQFSNSRSEMNVSTLELGDSALYLCASSSGTGGDTQYFGPGTRLTVL.

In regard to this clonotype: This could be a read error, since a much larger clone is one nucleotide away. The chain recombines TRBV27 with TRBJ2-3; D is uncertain. This CDR3 has 11 amino acids. V lost 7 bases and J lost 5, with 7 bases in between. The germline gives CDR1 MNHEY, CDR2 SMNVEV (reference sequence). In nucleotides, the CDR3 is TGTGCCAGCAATTCTCAAGATACGCAGTATTTT. Translation: CASNSQDTQYF.

This clonotype has at least ten counts. This chain links TRBV30 with TRBJ2-7; D possibly uses TRBD1 or TRBD2 (7 bases each). The CDR3 is 15 residues long. CDR1 is GTSNPN and CDR2 is SVGIG in the germline V gene (reference sequence). The ends were cut back, 4 bases at V and 4 bases at J, with 20 bases in the middle. The CDR3 region is CAWKREGARTYEQYF. The CDR3 nucleotides are TGTGCCTGGAAAAGGGAGGGGGCGCGTACGTACGAGCAGTACTTC.

The chain joins TRBV7-3 to TRBJ1-1; 10 bases are shared with TRBD1. The CDR3 consists of 14 residues. V was clipped by 5 bases and J by 5 bases; unmatched bases: 5. Per the germline V gene, CDR1 is SGHTA and CDR2 is FQGTGA. For the CDR3, the DNA is TGTGCCAGCAGCGCCGGGACAGGGGTTACTGAAGCTTTCTTT. This sequence encodes CASSAGTGVTEAFF.